This T cell receptor beta chain comes out of a study of cytomegalovirus exposure and HLA in healthy donors. CDR1 SGHNT and CDR2 YYREEE come from the germline V gene (reference sequence). V lost 4 bases and J lost 0, with 8 bases in between. The CDR3 covers 13 residues. PCR used 60 Vbeta primers and 13 Jbeta primers. TCRdb keeps only in-frame clones here, not all; method: immunoSEQ multiplex PCR. This table holds 210,000 or so clones, 75% to 90% found once. The donors were healthy bone marrow donors. The TCR originated in a woman younger than 35 in good health and CMV-seronegative. J is TRBJ2-7 and V is TRBV5-4; D uncertain. Sequenced material: PBMCs. The CDR3 loop reads CASSEHSSYEQYF. DNA of the CDR3: TGTGCCAGCAGCGAACACAGCTCCTACGAGCAGTACTTC.